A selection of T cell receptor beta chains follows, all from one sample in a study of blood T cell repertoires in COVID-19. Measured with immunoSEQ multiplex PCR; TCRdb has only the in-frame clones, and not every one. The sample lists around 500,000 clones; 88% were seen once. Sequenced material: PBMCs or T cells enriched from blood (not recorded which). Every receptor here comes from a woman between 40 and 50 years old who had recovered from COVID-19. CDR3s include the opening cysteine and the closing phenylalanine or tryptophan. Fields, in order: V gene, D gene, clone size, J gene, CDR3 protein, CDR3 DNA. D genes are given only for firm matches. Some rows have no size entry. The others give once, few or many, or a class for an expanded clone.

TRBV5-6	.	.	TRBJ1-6	CASSLVWGQGKNSPLHF	TGTGCCAGCAGCTTGGTCTGGGGCCAAGGGAAAAATTCACCCCTCCACTTT
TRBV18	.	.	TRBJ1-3	CASSPSGNGASGNTIYF	TGTGCCAGCTCACCAAGCGGGAACGGGGCCTCTGGAAACACCATATATTTT
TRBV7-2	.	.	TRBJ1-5	CASSTSWNQPQHF	TGTGCCAGCAGCACGAGTTGGAATCAGCCCCAGCATTTT
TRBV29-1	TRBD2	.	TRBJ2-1	CSVEGRLADNEQFF	TGCAGCGTTGAAGGACGGCTAGCGGACAATGAGCAGTTCTTC
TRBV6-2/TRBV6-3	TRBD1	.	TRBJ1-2	CASSSLPGQGNYGYTF	TGTGCCAGCAGCAGCTTACCGGGACAGGGTAACTATGGCTACACCTTC
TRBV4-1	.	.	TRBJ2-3	CASSQLADTDAQYF	TGCGCCAGCAGCCAGTTAGCGGATACAGATGCGCAGTATTTT
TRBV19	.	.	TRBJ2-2	CASSRQYTGELFF	TGTGCCAGTAGTAGGCAGTACACCGGGGAGCTGTTTTTT
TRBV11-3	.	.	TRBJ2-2	CASSLGRGNTGELFF	TGTGCCAGCAGCTTAGGACGGGGTAACACCGGGGAGCTGTTTTTT
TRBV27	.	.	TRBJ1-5	CANPADRTEDQPQHF	TGTGCCAACCCCGCTGATAGGACAGAAGATCAGCCCCAGCATTTT
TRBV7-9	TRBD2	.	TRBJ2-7	CASRREGSYEQYF	TGTGCCAGCCGGCGGGAGGGCTCCTACGAGCAGTACTTC
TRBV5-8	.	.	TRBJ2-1	CASSPTTGYNEQFF	TGTGCCAGCAGTCCTACCACGGGCTACAATGAGCAGTTCTTC
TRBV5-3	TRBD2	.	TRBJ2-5	CARSLEGLAGTQETQYF	TGTGCCAGAAGCTTGGAGGGACTAGCGGGAACACAAGAGACCCAGTACTTC
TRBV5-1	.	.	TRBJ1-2	CASSPGGSPGLGYTF	TGCGCCAGCAGCCCCGGCGGCTCCCCAGGGTTGGGCTACACCTTC
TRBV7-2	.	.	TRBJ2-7	CASSFGGAYEQYF	TGTGCCAGCAGCTTCGGGGGAGCCTACGAGCAGTACTTC
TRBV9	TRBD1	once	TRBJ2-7	CASSTGPGQGYEQYF	TGTGCCAGCAGCACAGGACCGGGACAGGGATACGAGCAGTACTTC
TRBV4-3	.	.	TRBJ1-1	CASSQDGLWAEATEAFF	TGCGCCAGCAGCCAAGACGGTCTGTGGGCGGAGGCCACTGAAGCTTTCTTT
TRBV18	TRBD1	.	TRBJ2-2	CASSPTTGGSTGELFF	TGTGCCAGCTCACCAACAACAGGGGGGAGCACCGGGGAGCTGTTTTTT
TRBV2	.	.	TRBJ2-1	CASRQYNEQFF	TGTGCCAGTCGACAGTACAATGAGCAGTTCTTC
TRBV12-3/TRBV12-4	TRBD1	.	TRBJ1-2	CASSLVHRGGYTF	TGTGCCAGCAGTTTAGTACACAGGGGTGGCTACACCTTC
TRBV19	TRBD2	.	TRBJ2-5	CASSIEPPGLAGRGGQETQYF	TGTGCCAGTAGTATAGAACCCCCGGGACTAGCGGGTAGGGGGGGCCAAGAGACCCAGTACTTC
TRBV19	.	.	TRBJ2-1	CASSFLAQGNEQFF	TGTGCCAGTAGTTTTTTAGCGCAAGGCAATGAGCAGTTCTTC
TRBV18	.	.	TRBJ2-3	CASSPRADTQYF	TGTGCCAGCTCACCCCGAGCGGATACGCAGTATTTT
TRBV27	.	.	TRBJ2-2	CASSFQAGAAGELFF	TGTGCCAGCAGTTTTCAGGCAGGGGCGGCCGGGGAGCTGTTTTTT
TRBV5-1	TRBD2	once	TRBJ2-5	CASSLPRGSGRVGETQYF	TGCGCCAGCAGCTTGCCGCGGGGTAGCGGGAGAGTTGGTGAGACCCAGTACTTC
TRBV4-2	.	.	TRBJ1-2	CASSQEVGTGILYGYTF	TGTGCCAGCAGCCAAGAGGTAGGCACAGGGATATTGTATGGCTACACCTTC
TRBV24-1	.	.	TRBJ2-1	CATSANLLPYNEQFF	TGTGCCACCAGTGCAAACTTATTACCCTACAATGAGCAGTTCTTC
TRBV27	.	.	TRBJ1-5	CASSLSPSGNQPQHF	TGTGCCAGCAGTTTATCCCCTAGTGGCAATCAGCCCCAGCATTTT
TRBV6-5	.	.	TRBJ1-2	CASTIGVEKNGYTF	TGTGCCAGCACGATCGGGGTCGAAAAAAATGGCTACACCTTC
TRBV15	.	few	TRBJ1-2	CATSRGEGFNYGYTF	TGTGCCACCAGCAGAGGGGAGGGGTTCAACTATGGCTACACCTTC
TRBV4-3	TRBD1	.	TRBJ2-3	CASSPGQGTDTQYF	TGCGCCAGCAGCCCGGGACAGGGCACAGATACGCAGTATTTT
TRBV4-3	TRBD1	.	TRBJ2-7	CASSQDRQGGPYEQYF	TGCGCCAGCAGCCAAGATAGACAGGGGGGACCCTACGAGCAGTACTTC
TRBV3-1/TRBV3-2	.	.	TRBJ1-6	CASSQECRGTNSPLHF	TGTGCCAGCAGCCAAGAATGTCGGGGGACTAATTCACCCCTCCACTTT
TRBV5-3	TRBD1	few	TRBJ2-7	CARSFGAGGVLEQYF	TGTGCCAGAAGCTTTGGGGCAGGGGGCGTCTTAGAGCAGTACTTC
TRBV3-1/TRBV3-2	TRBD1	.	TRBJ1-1	CASSRSNTGVGAFF	TGTGCCAGCAGCCGTTCAAATACAGGGGTGGGAGCTTTCTTT
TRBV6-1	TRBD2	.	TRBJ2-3	CASSENPGTSGPDTQYF	TGTGCCAGCAGTGAAAATCCAGGGACTAGCGGACCAGATACGCAGTATTTT
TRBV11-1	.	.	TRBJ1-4	CASFKAGSEKLFF	TGTGCCAGTTTCAAAGCAGGGTCTGAAAAACTGTTTTTT
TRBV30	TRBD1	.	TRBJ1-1	CAWSPQGGTEAFF	TGTGCCTGGAGTCCACAGGGGGGCACTGAAGCTTTCTTT
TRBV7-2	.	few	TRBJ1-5	CASSLAPVQPQHF	TGTGCCAGCAGCTTAGCGCCGGTTCAGCCCCAGCATTTT
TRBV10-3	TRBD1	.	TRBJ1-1	CAIRTGGTEAFF	TGTGCCATACGGACAGGTGGCACTGAAGCTTTCTTT
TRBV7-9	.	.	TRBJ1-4	CASSLGAPGGEKLFF	TGTGCCAGCAGCTTAGGAGCACCAGGAGGGGAAAAACTGTTTTTT
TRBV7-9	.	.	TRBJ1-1	CASSPSTRNTEAFF	TGTGCCAGCAGTCCGAGCACTAGGAACACTGAAGCTTTCTTT
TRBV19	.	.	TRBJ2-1	CASSMTAPRNEQFF	TGTGCCAGTAGTATGACAGCACCCCGCAATGAGCAGTTCTTC
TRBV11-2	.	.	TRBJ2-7	CASSLVGTAGEQYF	TGTGCCAGCAGCTTAGTCGGGACAGCGGGCGAGCAGTACTTC